This T cell receptor (beta chain) appears in the sequencing data of a study of breast tumors, draining lymph nodes, adjacent tissues. The CDR3 totals 16 residues. CDR1 is SGDLS, CDR2 YYNGEE, per germline. V was clipped by 3 bases and J by 4 bases; unmatched bases: 10. Axillary draining lymph nodes of breast cancer patients supplied the node samples. TCRdb recomputed calls from the multiplex PCR reads with MiXCR, one row per CDR3 protein. Of some 97,000 distinct CDR3 sequences detected, 21% appear once; the ten largest clones hold 1% to 1.5%. This clonotype was picked up a small number of times. The antigen remains unidentified. Regarding the study as a whole: Most tumor T cells seemingly derive from lymph node, then expand in tumor. Luminal-like breast cancer showed significantly greater tumor-nontumor repertoire similarity than basal-like breast cancer did.

The chain uses TRBV9 and TRBJ1-3; 7 positions match TRBD1. The sample taken for sequencing was axillary lymph node tissue. The sequence came from a female donor with breast cancer. Some clones in this sample may be carry-over from other donors' samples. The CDR3 region has the DNA TGTGCCAGCAGCGACGGCGGTAGGGGGCCCGGAAACACCATATATTTT. Protein product: CASSDGGRGPGNTIYF.